A single sample is the source of the 2 T cell receptor beta chains below, sequenced in a study of blood T cells in healthy people across ages. Sample-barcoded 5' priming and a J-beta primer mix drove a second PCR of 7 to 11 cycles. TCRdb re-derived calls from the 5' RACE reads in MiXCR, one entry per CDR3 protein. The sample lists 700,000 to 950,000 distinct CDR3 sequences, 40% to 45% seen once, with more than 20% in the top ten. Sequencing was done on a sample of blood. All receptors derive from a woman in her sixties or seventies in good health.

The gene calls are TRBV14 and TRBJ2-5; D not certain. The V gene's germline CDR1 is SGHDN and CDR2 FVKESK. V shed 2 bases and J shed 11 bases, with 18 bases lying between them. The CDR3 length is 14 residues. CDR3 sequence reads: CASSQTLNPNEQYF. Here the CDR3 DNA reads TGTGCCAGCAGCCAAACACTGAATCCCAATGAGCAGTACTTC.

The rearrangement links TRBV12-3 or TRBV12-4 to TRBJ2-3, with TRBD2 identical over 12 bases. This CDR3 comprises 15 residues. Germline trimming cut 5 bases from V and 5 bases from J; bases unmatched to any gene: 5. The CDR3 DNA reads as TGTGCCAGCAGTCCGACTAGCGGGAGTGGAGATACGCAGTATTTT. Translating gives CASSPTSGSGDTQYF.